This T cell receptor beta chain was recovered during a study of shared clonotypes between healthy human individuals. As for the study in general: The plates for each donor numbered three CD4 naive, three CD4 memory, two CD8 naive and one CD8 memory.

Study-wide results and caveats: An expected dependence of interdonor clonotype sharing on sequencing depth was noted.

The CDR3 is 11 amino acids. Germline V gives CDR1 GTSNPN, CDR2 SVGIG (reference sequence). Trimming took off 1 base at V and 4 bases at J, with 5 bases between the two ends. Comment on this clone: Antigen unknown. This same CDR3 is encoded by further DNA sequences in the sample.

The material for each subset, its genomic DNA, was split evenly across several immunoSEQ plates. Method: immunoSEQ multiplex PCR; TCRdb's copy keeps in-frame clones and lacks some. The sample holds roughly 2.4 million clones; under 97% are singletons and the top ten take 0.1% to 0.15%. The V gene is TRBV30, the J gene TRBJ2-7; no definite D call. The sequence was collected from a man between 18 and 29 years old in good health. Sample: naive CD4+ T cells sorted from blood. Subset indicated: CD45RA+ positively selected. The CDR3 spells CAWSADYEQYF. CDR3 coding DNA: TGTGCCTGGAGTGCAGATTACGAGCAGTACTTC.